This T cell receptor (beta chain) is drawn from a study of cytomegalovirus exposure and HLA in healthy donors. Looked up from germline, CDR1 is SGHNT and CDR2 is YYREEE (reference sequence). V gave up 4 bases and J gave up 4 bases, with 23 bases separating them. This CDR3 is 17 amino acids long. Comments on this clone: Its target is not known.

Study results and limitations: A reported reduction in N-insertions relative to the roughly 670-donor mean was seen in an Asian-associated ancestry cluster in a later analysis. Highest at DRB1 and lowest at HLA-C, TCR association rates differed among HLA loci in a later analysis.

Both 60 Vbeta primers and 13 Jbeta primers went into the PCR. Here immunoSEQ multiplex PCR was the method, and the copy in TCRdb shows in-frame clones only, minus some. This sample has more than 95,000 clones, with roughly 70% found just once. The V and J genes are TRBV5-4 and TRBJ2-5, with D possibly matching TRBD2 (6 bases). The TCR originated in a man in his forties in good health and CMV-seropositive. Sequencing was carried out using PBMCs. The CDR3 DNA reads TGTGCCAGCAGCCTACGAGGCTGGGGGAGGCAGGGAGAGACCCAGTACTTC. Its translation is CASSLRGWGRQGETQYF.